The next 17 T cell receptor beta chains were all read from a single sample in a study of glioma-infiltrating T cells. Amplification of TCR alpha and beta CDR3 regions from RNA used iRepertoire nested multiplex PCR. TCRdb itself ran the multiplex PCR reads through MiXCR, one entry per CDR3 protein. The table includes 85,000 to 110,000 distinct CDR3 sequences, about 30% detected once. Sequenced sample: glioma tissue, nonneoplastic brain tissue, or PBMCs (not recorded which). These receptors all come from a human donor with low-grade glioma or glioblastoma, undergoing nonglioma brain surgery, or in good health (not recorded which).

This clonotype was detected ten times or more. The chain has TRBV20-1 and TRBJ1-5; 8 nucleotides line up with TRBD1. The V segment lost 0 bases and the J segment 4 bases; nucleotides outside the gene matches: 8. In germline, CDR1 is DFQATT, CDR2 SNEGSKA (reference sequence). The CDR3 sequence is 16 residues long. The CDR3 loop reads CSARDGTGGSNQPQHF. The CDR3, as DNA: TGCAGTGCTAGAGATGGCACAGGGGGATCGAATCAGCCCCAGCATTTT.

This clonotype has just a few counts. The chain joins TRBV7-2 to TRBJ2-7; 8 bases line up with TRBD1. There are 16 residues in the CDR3. The germline V gene has CDR1 SGHTA and CDR2 FQGNSA. V lost 5 bases and J lost 1; bases outside the gene matches: 10. The CDR3 reads CASSDKTGVRSYEQYF. For the CDR3, the DNA is TGTGCCAGCAGCGACAAGACAGGGGTGAGGTCCTACGAGCAGTACTTC. Drawing the rest from reference TRBV7-2 and TRBJ2-7, the complete variable domain is GAGVSQSPSNKVTEKGKDVELRCDPISGHTALYWYRQSLGQGLEFLIYFQGNSAPDKSGLPSDRFSAERTGGSVSTLTIQRTQQEDSAVYLCASSDKTGVRSYEQYFGPGTRLTVT.

A note on this clonotype: A much larger clone differs by one base, so this may be a read error. In DNA, the CDR3 is TGTGCCAGCAGCCAAGTATGGGGGGACAGTGAAGCTTCCTTT. Its translation is CASSQVWGDSEASF. This chain uses TRBV3-1 with TRBJ1-1; TRBD1 matches at 7 bases. The germline CDR1 and CDR2 sequences are LGHDT and YNNKEL (reference sequence). The CDR3 is made up of 14 amino acids.

This clonotype was picked up one time. With a much larger clone just one base away, this may be a read error. The chain joins TRBV10-3 to TRBJ2-3, with D possibly matching TRBD1 (7 bases). This CDR3 is 16 amino acids long. The V end lost 3 bases, the J end lost 4 bases, and 17 bases lay between the germline ends. Germline CDR1 is ENHRY and CDR2 is SYGVKD. The CDR3 sequence is CAISDTSRGFPDTQYF. Written as DNA, the CDR3 is TGTGCCATCAGTGACACTAGCAGGGGGTTCCCAGATACGCAGTATTTT.

This clonotype was detected ten times or more. This rearrangement joins TRBV7-3 to TRBJ1-5; no clear D gene. CDR3 length: 14 residues. Germline V CDR1 and CDR2: SGHTA, FQGTGA. The germline V and J ends were trimmed by 8 bases and 4 bases, with 15 bases remaining between them. CDR3 sequence: CASRGPGLNQPQHF. The DNA for the CDR3 is TGTGCCAGCCGCGGTCCTGGACTTAATCAGCCCCAGCATTTT.

The chain recombines TRBV7-9 with TRBJ1-1; no reliable D call. V lost 6 bases, J lost 0 bases, and 8 bases lay in between. The CDR3 covers 13 residues. The V gene's germline CDR1 is SEHNR and CDR2 FQNEAQ (reference sequence). The CDR3 is CASSQEVNTEAFF. The CDR3 coding sequence is TGTGCCAGCAGTCAGGAGGTGAACACTGAAGCTTTCTTT.

This clonotype has a handful of counts. The V call is TRBV10-3, the J call TRBJ1-1; D not resolved. The V and J ends lost 5 bases and 0 bases respectively, with 7 bases between them. The CDR3 totals 13 residues. Per germline, CDR1 ENHRY and CDR2 SYGVKD. The CDR3 DNA sequence: TGTGCCATCAGTTCCGGGGTGAACACTGAAGCTTTCTTT. Its translation is CAISSGVNTEAFF.

A word on this clonotype: Being one base from a much bigger clone, this may be a read error. V and J are TRBV20-1 and TRBJ1-3; D is unresolved. Germline CDR1 is DFQATT and CDR2 is SNEGSKA (reference sequence). Trimming removed 8 bases from V and 12 bases from J, with 17 bases in between. CDR3 length equals 11 residues. The chain's CDR3 is CSSSQRAIIYF. The CDR3 DNA reads as TGCAGTTCTTCCCAGAGGGCGATCATATATTTT.

In its sample, this clonotype was seen many times. The genes are TRBV7-2 and TRBJ2-3; D is possibly TRBD2 (5 bases). Germline CDR1 reads SGHTA; CDR2 reads FQGNSA. The CDR3 contains 13 residues. Trimming took off 0 bases at V and 7 bases at J, with 8 bases between the two ends. The CDR3 sequence: CASSLAPGNTQYF. CDR3 DNA: TGTGCCAGCAGCTTAGCTCCGGGGAATACGCAGTATTTT.

This clonotype was seen repeatedly, ten times or more. The chain couples TRBV7-2 to TRBJ2-1; TRBD1 agrees at 7 bases. The germline gives CDR1 SGHTA, CDR2 FQGNSA. The CDR3 runs 14 residues. V trimming: 5 bases; J trimming: 2 bases; junction bases outside the gene matches: 3. The DNA of the CDR3 is TGTGCCAGCAGCCGACAGGGTACCTACAATGAGCAGTTCTTC. This gives the protein CASSRQGTYNEQFF.

On this clonotype itself: The junction and the germline gene differ at one end; a read error may be behind it. The chain has TRBV20-1 and TRBJ2-1; weak D call: TRBD1 (6 bases). In germline, CDR1 is DFQATT, CDR2 SNEGSKA (reference sequence). The CDR3 runs to 14 residues. DNA of the CDR3: TGCAGTGCTCCACCGGCGAGGGGGTTGAATGGGCAGTTCTTC. Residues: CSAPPARGLNGQFF.

Many counts were recorded for this clonotype. The junction departs from the called germline gene at one end, perhaps through a read error. The CDR3 DNA reads TGTGCTAGCAGCTTAGGAAGCAGGCATAATGAGCAGTTCTTC. It yields the protein CASSLGSRHNEQFF. The chain joins TRBV7-7 to TRBJ2-1, with D unresolved. The CDR3 length is 14 residues. Germline V gene data show CDR1 as SSHAT and CDR2 as FNYEAQ (reference sequence).

Turning to this clonotype: Germline is not matched at one junction end, which may reflect a read error. This chain uses TRBV18 with TRBJ2-7, with 11 positions matching TRBD1. CDR1 KGHSH and CDR2 LQKENI come from the germline V gene. The CDR3 spans 15 residues. CDR3 sequence: CASPPPGQGGSEQYF. For the CDR3, the DNA is TGTGCCAGCCCACCTCCGGGACAGGGGGGATCCGAGCAGTACTTC.

This clonotype was detected many times. The chain uses TRBV6-2 or TRBV6-3 and TRBJ2-3, with TRBD1 matching over 10 bases. The CDR3 has 15 amino acids. Trimming removed 4 bases from V and 5 bases from J; junction bases left unmatched: 6. The germline V gene encodes CDR1 MNHEY and CDR2 SVGEGT. Here the CDR3 DNA reads TGTGCCAGCAGTTCTCCGGGACAGGGGAGAGATACGCAGTATTTT. As protein: CASSSPGQGRDTQYF.

Turning to this clonotype: This may be a read error: a much more frequent sequence differs by one nucleotide. The chain joins TRBV20-1 to TRBJ1-6; 10 nucleotides match TRBD1. CDR3 length equals 14 residues. Per the germline V gene, CDR1 is DFQATT and CDR2 is SNEGSKA (reference sequence). The CDR3 DNA sequence: TGCAGTGCTAGACTGACAGGGGGCGATTCACACCTCCACTTT. Translating it yields CSARLTGGDSHLHF.

The V and J genes are TRBV4-3 and TRBJ1-3; 8 nucleotides line up with TRBD1. From germline, CDR1 is LGHNA and CDR2 YSLEER. CDR3 length equals 16 residues. V gave up 3 bases and J gave up 0 bases; unmatched junction bases: 4. The CDR3 DNA follows: TGCGCCAGCAGCCACGCGACAGGGGCCTCTGGAAACACCATATATTTT. Translating gives CASSHATGASGNTIYF.

This clonotype has ten or more counts. The chain links TRBV4-2 to TRBJ1-1, with 8 bases aligning to TRBD1. Trimming removed 4 bases from V and 1 base from J; junction bases left unmatched: 5. From germline, CDR1 is LGHNA and CDR2 YNFKEQ. The CDR3 is made up of 15 amino acids. Written as DNA, the CDR3 is TGTGCCAGCAGCCCCGGACAGGGACCGAACACTGAAGCTTTCTTT. Its protein product is CASSPGQGPNTEAFF.